These 24 T cell receptor beta chains share one sample of origin, sequenced in a study of metastatic and nonmetastatic thyroid tumors. TCRdb reprocessed the PCR reads via MiXCR. Among under 95,000 clones listed, around 7.8% were seen once. Prior to thyroid surgery, none of the patients had received any treatment. Sequencing was done on a sample of blood. Every receptor here comes from a female donor with papillary thyroid cancer or a benign thyroid nodule (not recorded which). Some clones in this sample may be carry-over from other donors' samples.

This clone has a handful of counts. It may be a read error: a sequence one base away is much more abundant. The same CDR3 is also encoded by other DNA sequences in this sample. The genes are TRBV18 and TRBJ2-3, with no clear D. Germline V lookup: CDR1 KGHSH, CDR2 LQKENI. Trimming took off 3 bases at V and 0 bases at J, with 10 bases between the two ends. The CDR3 is made up of 15 amino acids. The CDR3 sequence: CASSPQLSSTDTQYF. The CDR3 DNA reads as TGTGCCAGCTCACCCCAACTCTCCAGCACAGATACGCAGTATTTT.

This clone has a count of ten or more. The V call is TRBV6-5, the J call TRBJ1-2; unclear D gene. The V gene's germline CDR1 is MNHEY and CDR2 SVGAGI. The CDR3 loop spans 13 amino acids. Trimming removed 3 bases at V and 4 bases at J, with 9 bases between. The CDR3, as DNA: TGTGCCAGCAGTTATAGAGCCCTCTATGGCTACACCTTC. It is translated as CASSYRALYGYTF.

At least ten counts were recorded for this clone. This sequence joins TRBV2 and TRBJ2-3; D is possibly TRBD2 (7 bases). CDR3 size: 16 residues. Trimming removed 4 bases from V and 4 bases from J, with 18 bases in between. Germline V CDR1 and CDR2: SNHLY, FYNNEI. In DNA, the CDR3 is TGTGCCAGCAGTGTGGAGGGGGGGCGGAAGCCAGATACGCAGTATTTT. Translation: CASSVEGGRKPDTQYF.

Ten or more counts support this clone. The V call is TRBV6-1, the J call TRBJ2-7; 11 positions match TRBD1. CDR3 size: 15 residues. V trimming: 5 bases; J trimming: 6 bases; junction bases outside the gene matches: 9. The V gene's germline CDR1 is MNHNS and CDR2 SASEGT. In DNA, the CDR3 is TGTGCCAGCAGTTCAAACCTAGGGACAGGGGGCGAGCAGTACTTC. It is translated as CASSSNLGTGGEQYF.

In this sample, this clone turned up many times. The chain links TRBV6-1 to TRBJ2-3, with D possibly called TRBD1 or TRBD2 (5 bases each). The CDR3 runs 14 residues. V lost 11 bases, J lost 6 bases, and 21 bases lay in between. The germline gives CDR1 MNHNS, CDR2 SASEGT. The CDR3 bases are TGTGCCGTCCTGAGAGGGGCAGGGTATGATACGCAGTATTTT. Its protein is CAVLRGAGYDTQYF.

In its sample, this clone was seen a few times. This rearrangement joins TRBV18 to TRBJ1-6, with D perhaps TRBD1 (6 bases). The CDR3 runs to 14 residues. Looked up from germline, CDR1 is KGHSH and CDR2 is LQKENI. The V gene lost 3 bases and the J gene lost 8 bases, with 11 bases spanning the gap. Here the CDR3 reads CASSPADRDSPLHF. The CDR3 nucleotides are TGTGCCAGCTCACCGGCGGACAGAGATTCACCCCTCCACTTT.

This clone was counted only a few times. The V call is TRBV14, the J call TRBJ2-3; 8 bases are shared with TRBD1. With V trimmed by 3 bases and J by 1 base, 0 bases remained unmatched. Germline V gene data show CDR1 as SGHDN and CDR2 as FVKESK. The CDR3 spans 14 residues. CDR3 in amino acids: CASSQTGGTDTQYF. The DNA for the CDR3 is TGTGCCAGCAGCCAGACAGGGGGCACAGATACGCAGTATTTT.

The chain has TRBV11-2 and TRBJ1-1; D not resolved. Trimming left V 2 bases short and J 10 bases short, with 14 bases between. This CDR3 has 13 residues. Germline loops: CDR1 SGHAT, CDR2 FQNNGV. CDR3 sequence (DNA): TGTGCCAGCAGCTTAAGTATTGGCAGTAGAGCTTTCTTT. Amino acid sequence: CASSLSIGSRAFF.

This clone is deemed medium-sized. The chain recombines TRBV20-1 with TRBJ2-7, with 10 bases matching TRBD2. The junction had 5 bases not matched to a gene; V was cut back by 2 bases and J by 4 bases. This CDR3 spans 14 amino acids. CDR1 DFQATT and CDR2 SNEGSKA come from the germline V gene (reference sequence). The CDR3, as DNA: TGCAGTGCTAGAAGCGGGGGGGACTTATACGAGCAGTACTTC. This encodes CSARSGGDLYEQYF.

This clone showed up many times. This sequence joins TRBV6-4 and TRBJ1-1; TRBD1 matches at 7 bases. From germline, CDR1 is MRHNA and CDR2 SNTAGT. Germline trimming cut 3 bases from V and 4 bases from J; bases unmatched to any gene: 5. This CDR3 has 14 amino acids. The CDR3 reads CASSEEGATTEAFF. The CDR3, as DNA: TGTGCCAGCAGTGAGGAGGGGGCGACCACTGAAGCTTTCTTT.

This clone occurred many times. V gene TRBV2 combines with J gene TRBJ1-2; 11 positions agree with TRBD1. CDR1 is SNHLY, CDR2 FYNNEI, per germline. The CDR3 is 17 amino acids. Unmatched junction bases numbered 10, after V lost 2 bases and J lost 5 bases. CDR3 in amino acids: CASSEIEGQGALYGYTF. The CDR3 DNA reads as TGTGCCAGCAGTGAAATCGAAGGACAGGGGGCCCTTTATGGCTACACCTTC.

This clone was counted ten times or more. Other nucleotide sequences from this sample produce the same CDR3. The rearrangement joins TRBV19 to TRBJ2-1; unclear D gene. Trimming took off 0 bases at V and 0 bases at J, with 6 bases between the two ends. This CDR3 contains 15 residues. Germline assignment: CDR1 LNHDA and CDR2 SQIVND (reference sequence). Written as DNA, the CDR3 is TGTGCCAGTAGTATAGAGGGTAGCTCCTACAATGAGCAGTTCTTC. Its translation is CASSIEGSSYNEQFF.

There are many counts of this clone. The chain links TRBV7-1 to TRBJ2-2; D perhaps matches TRBD1 (8 bases). TRBV7-1 is reported as an ORF; its role is uncertain. The CDR3 loop spans 20 amino acids. V dropped 3 bases and J dropped 3 bases, with 26 bases sitting between them. CDR3 nucleotides: TGTGCCAGCAGCTCGAACGTGCCACCAATACAGGGGGGGTACACCGGGGAGCTGTTTTTT. This sequence encodes CASSSNVPPIQGGYTGELFF.

This clone appeared many times. The genes are TRBV2 and TRBJ2-7; the match to TRBD1 covers 12 bases. Germline CDR1 and CDR2: SNHLY and FYNNEI. Trimming cost V 8 bases and J 7 bases; bases outside gene matches: 6. CDR3 size: 13 residues. Here the CDR3 reads CASRDRGRGEQYF. As DNA, the CDR3 is TGTGCCAGCCGGGACAGGGGGCGCGGAGAGCAGTACTTC.

This clone was counted ten times or more. Given a much more abundant clone one base away, this may be a read error. The chain links TRBV6-1 to TRBJ2-7, with 8 nucleotides matching TRBD1. V lost 3 bases to trimming and J lost 9 bases; unmatched junction nucleotides: 7. The CDR3 extends over 13 amino acids. CDR1 MNHNS and CDR2 SASEGT come from the germline V gene. The CDR3, as DNA: TGTGCCAGCAGTGACCGTCAGGGGGCCCGGCAGTACTTC. Protein sequence: CASSDRQGARQYF.

Ten or more counts support this clone. The chain is built from TRBV2 and TRBJ1-1; 8 nucleotides align to TRBD1. This CDR3 comprises 14 residues. CDR1 is SNHLY, CDR2 FYNNEI, per germline. Trimming took 6 bases from V and 2 from J; bases not matched to a gene: 5. The CDR3 nucleotides read TGTGCCAGCAGGGGACAGGTTTCTAACACTGAAGCTTTCTTT. Amino acid sequence: CASRGQVSNTEAFF. Together with reference TRBV2 and TRBJ1-1, the CDR3 gives the full variable domain: EPEVTQTPSHQVTQMGQEVILRCVPISNHLYFYWYRQILGQKVEFLVSFYNNEISEKSEIFDDQFSVERPDGSNFTLKIRSTKLEDSAMYFCASRGQVSNTEAFFGQGTRLTVV.

The rearrangement joins TRBV9 to TRBJ2-7; D gene unclear. This CDR3 region has 14 residues. CDR1 and CDR2 (germline): SGDLS, YYNGEE. The V gene lost 0 bases and the J gene lost 1 base, with 8 bases spanning the gap. The CDR3 region has the DNA TGTGCCAGCAGCGTAGATCTCGGGTCCTACGAGCAGTACTTC. The encoded protein is CASSVDLGSYEQYF.

This clone was seen many times. The rearrangement uses TRBV3-1 and TRBJ1-2; possible D gene TRBD1, 5 bases. V dropped 3 bases and J dropped 5 bases, with 13 bases sitting between them. The CDR3 covers 14 residues. The germline CDR1 and CDR2 sequences are LGHDT and YNNKEL (reference sequence). CDR3 loop: CASSHGAATYGYTF. The CDR3 DNA is TGTGCCAGCAGCCACGGGGCGGCTACATATGGCTACACCTTC.

This clone was detected many times. The chain is built from TRBV4-1 and TRBJ2-7; D tentatively fits TRBD1 or TRBD2 (5 bases each). This CDR3 region has 12 residues. V was cut by 3 bases and J by 2 bases, with 5 bases left in between. Germline V CDR1 and CDR2: MGHRA, YSYEKL. This CDR3 is CASSQGAYEQYF. CDR3 in DNA: TGCGCCAGCAGCCAGGGGGCCTACGAGCAGTACTTC.

This clone appeared many times. This rearrangement joins TRBV7-3 to TRBJ2-3; TRBD1 aligns across 7 bases. The CDR3 has 14 amino acids. V was pared by 5 bases and J by 2 bases, with 4 bases of the junction left unmatched. Germline V gene sequence: CDR1 SGHTA, CDR2 FQGTGA. In DNA, the CDR3 is TGTGCCAGCAGCGCGCAGGGGGTCACAGATACGCAGTATTTT. Translated, it gives CASSAQGVTDTQYF.

This clone has just a few counts. A read error may explain this, as a much larger clone is one base away. In the same sample, other DNA sequences code for this CDR3. This rearrangement joins TRBV20-1 to TRBJ1-3; no clear D gene. The CDR3 totals 15 residues. Looked up from germline, CDR1 is DFQATT and CDR2 is SNEGSKA (reference sequence). The CDR3: CSARVGAHSGNTIHF. The CDR3 DNA follows: TGCAGTGCTAGAGTGGGAGCCCACTCTGGAAACACCATACATTTT.

This clone has a handful of counts. The CDR3 DNA is TGTGCCAGCTGCACAGGGAATTCCTCACCCCTCCACTTT. Translated, it gives CASCTGNSSPLHF. This chain connects TRBV12-3 or TRBV12-4 to TRBJ1-6; maybe TRBD1 (6 bases). The V end lost 8 bases, the J end lost 10 bases, and 15 bases lay between the germline ends. The CDR3 is 13 residues long.

The table lists this clone with many counts. This chain connects TRBV11-1 to TRBJ2-7; 8 bases align to TRBD1. The ends lost 6 bases at V and 1 base at J; junction bases unmatched: 11. The germline CDR1 and CDR2 sequences are SGHAT and FQDESV (reference sequence). The CDR3 runs 16 residues. The CDR3 nucleotides read TGTGCCAGCAGTTACCCTCGGACAGGGAAATCCTACGAGCAGTACTTC. Its translation: CASSYPRTGKSYEQYF.

This clone was picked up many times. The gene calls are TRBV29-1 and TRBJ1-1; D ambiguous. Germline V gene data show CDR1 as SQVTM and CDR2 as ANQGSEA. This CDR3 is built from 11 residues. Deletions cut 6 bases from V and 0 bases from J, with 5 bases between. DNA for the CDR3: TGCAGCGTGGGGTTGAACACTGAAGCTTTCTTT. Its protein is CSVGLNTEAFF.